This T cell receptor (beta chain) stems from a study of radiotherapy plus CTLA-4 blockade in lung cancer. The table came from immunoSEQ multiplex PCR; TCRdb's copy has only in-frame clones and leaves some out. Here the sample spans 75,000 to 80,000 clones, around 90% being singletons. With 6 bases clipped from V and 3 bases from J, the junction kept 6 bases outside the gene matches. Germline V gene lookup returns CDR1 MDHEN and CDR2 SYDVKM. The CDR3 runs to 14 residues. The source was peripheral blood, collected from a patient treated with radiotherapy plus ipilimumab. This TCR came from a human donor with non-small cell lung cancer who had stable disease on radiotherapy plus ipilimumab. The chain is built from TRBV28 and TRBJ2-7; TRBD1 matches 9 bases. CDR3 sequence (DNA): TGTGCCAGCAGAACCTTGGGACAGGGCTACGAGCAGTACTTC. Protein sequence: CASRTLGQGYEQYF. The complete variable domain, with remaining parts taken from reference TRBV28 and TRBJ2-7, reads DVKVTQSSRYLVKRTGEKVFLECVQDMDHENMFWYRQDPGLGLRLIYFSYDVKMKEKGDIPEGYSVSREKKERFSLILESASTNQTSMYLCASRTLGQGYEQYFGPGTRLTVT.